Given below is one T cell receptor beta chain in context. Its antigen is currently unknown. Trimming cost V 10 bases and J 2 bases; bases outside gene matches: 7. The germline V gene has CDR1 ENHRY and CDR2 SYGVKD. The CDR3 length is 15 residues. The data are from a study of Tregs in tolerant kidney transplant recipients. Study-wide results and caveats: Expanding Tregs on activated donor B cells appeared to best identify donor-specific TCRbeta clones. Findings come from small patient numbers and require larger validation.

Clones were read by immunoSEQ multiplex PCR, and TCRdb kept only the in-frame ones, dropping some. This table holds about 14,000 clones, around nine tenths found once. CD4+CD25+CD127- Tregs, CD4+CD25- non-Tregs, CD4 and CD8 cells were sorted. The source material was CD8+ T cells from blood. This receptor was identified in a human donor in good health. The V gene is TRBV10-3, the J gene TRBJ2-6, with TRBD1 matching over 8 bases. CDR3 residues: CATTQGEAGANVLTF. The CDR3 DNA follows: TGTGCCACGACACAGGGGGAGGCTGGGGCCAACGTCCTGACTTTC.